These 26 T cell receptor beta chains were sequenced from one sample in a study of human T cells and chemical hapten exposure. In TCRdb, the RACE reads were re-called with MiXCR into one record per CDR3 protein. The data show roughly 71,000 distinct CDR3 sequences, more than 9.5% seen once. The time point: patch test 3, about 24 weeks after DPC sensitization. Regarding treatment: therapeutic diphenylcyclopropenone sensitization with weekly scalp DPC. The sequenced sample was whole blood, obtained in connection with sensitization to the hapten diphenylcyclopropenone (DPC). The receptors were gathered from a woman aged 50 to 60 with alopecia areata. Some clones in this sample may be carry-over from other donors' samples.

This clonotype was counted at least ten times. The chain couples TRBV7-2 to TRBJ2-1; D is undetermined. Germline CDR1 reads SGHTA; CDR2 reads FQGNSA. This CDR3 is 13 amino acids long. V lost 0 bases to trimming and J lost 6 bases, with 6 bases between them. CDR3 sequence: CASSLAAVNEQFF. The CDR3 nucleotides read TGTGCCAGCAGCTTAGCGGCAGTCAATGAGCAGTTCTTC.

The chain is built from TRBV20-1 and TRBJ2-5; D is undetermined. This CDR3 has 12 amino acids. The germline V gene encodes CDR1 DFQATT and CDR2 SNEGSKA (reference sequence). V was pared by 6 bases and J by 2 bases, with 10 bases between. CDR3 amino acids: CSATRPQETQYF. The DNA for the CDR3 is TGCAGTGCCACCCGACCACAAGAGACCCAGTACTTC.

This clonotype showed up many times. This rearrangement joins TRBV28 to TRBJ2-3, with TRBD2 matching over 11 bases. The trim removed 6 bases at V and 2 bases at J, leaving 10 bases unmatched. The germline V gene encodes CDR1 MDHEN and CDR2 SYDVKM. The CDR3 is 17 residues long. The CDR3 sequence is CASSYSGTSGDTDTQYF. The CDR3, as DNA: TGTGCCAGCAGCTATTCCGGGACTAGCGGCGACACAGATACGCAGTATTTT.

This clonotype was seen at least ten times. The CDR3 DNA reads TGTGCCAGCTCACCACAAGCTACCAGCCTGAACACTGAAGCTTTCTTT. Protein: CASSPQATSLNTEAFF. V usage is TRBV18 and J usage is TRBJ1-1; D unresolved. CDR1 is KGHSH, CDR2 LQKENI, per germline. Deletions cut 1 base from V and 0 bases from J, with 12 bases between. The CDR3 covers 16 residues.

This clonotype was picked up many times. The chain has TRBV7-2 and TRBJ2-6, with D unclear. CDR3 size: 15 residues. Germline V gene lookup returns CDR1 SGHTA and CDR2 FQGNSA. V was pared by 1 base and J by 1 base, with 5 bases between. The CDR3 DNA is TGTGCCAGCAGCTTAGGTGGTTCTGGGGCCAACGTCCTGACTTTC. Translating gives CASSLGGSGANVLTF.

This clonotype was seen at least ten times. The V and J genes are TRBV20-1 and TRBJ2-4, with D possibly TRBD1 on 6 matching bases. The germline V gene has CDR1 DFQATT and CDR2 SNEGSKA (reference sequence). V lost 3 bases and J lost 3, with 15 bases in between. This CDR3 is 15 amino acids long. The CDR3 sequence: CSASGWGRIKNIQYF. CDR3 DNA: TGCAGTGCTAGTGGTTGGGGGCGGATCAAAAACATTCAGTACTTC.

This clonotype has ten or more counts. CDR3 in DNA: TGTGCCAGCAGCAAATGGGGAGCCATGAACACTGAAGCTTTCTTT. Protein product: CASSKWGAMNTEAFF. The chain links TRBV21-1 to TRBJ1-1. TRBV21-1 is assigned pseudogene status. CDR3 length: 15 amino acids.

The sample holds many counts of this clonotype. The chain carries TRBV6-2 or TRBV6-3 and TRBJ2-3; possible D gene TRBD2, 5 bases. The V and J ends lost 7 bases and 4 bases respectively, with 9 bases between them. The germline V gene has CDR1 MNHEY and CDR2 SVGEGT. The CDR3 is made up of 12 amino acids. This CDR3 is CASTNGADTQYF. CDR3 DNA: TGTGCCAGCACCAACGGGGCAGATACGCAGTATTTT.

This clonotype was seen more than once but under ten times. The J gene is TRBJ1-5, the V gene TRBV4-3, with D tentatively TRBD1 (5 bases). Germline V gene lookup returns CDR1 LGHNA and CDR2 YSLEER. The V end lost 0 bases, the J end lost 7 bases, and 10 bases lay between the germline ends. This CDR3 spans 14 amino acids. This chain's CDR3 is CASSQDGRDQPQHF. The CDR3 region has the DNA TGCGCCAGCAGCCAAGATGGCCGGGACCAGCCCCAGCATTTT.

The CDR3 loop reads CASSPQGSQETQYF. In nucleotides, the CDR3 is TGTGCCAGCTCACCACAGGGGTCCCAAGAGACCCAGTACTTC. The rearrangement joins TRBV18 to TRBJ2-5, with a tentative D call TRBD1 (5 bases). In germline, CDR1 is KGHSH, CDR2 LQKENI. This CDR3 has 14 residues. Trimming stripped 1 base from V and 1 base from J, with 7 bases between.

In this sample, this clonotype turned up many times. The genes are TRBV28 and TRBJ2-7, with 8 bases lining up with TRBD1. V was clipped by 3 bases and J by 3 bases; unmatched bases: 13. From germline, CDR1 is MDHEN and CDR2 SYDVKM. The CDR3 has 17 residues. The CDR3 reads CASSFPGQGRERYEQYF. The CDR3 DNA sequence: TGTGCCAGCAGTTTCCCAGGACAGGGAAGGGAACGCTACGAGCAGTACTTC.

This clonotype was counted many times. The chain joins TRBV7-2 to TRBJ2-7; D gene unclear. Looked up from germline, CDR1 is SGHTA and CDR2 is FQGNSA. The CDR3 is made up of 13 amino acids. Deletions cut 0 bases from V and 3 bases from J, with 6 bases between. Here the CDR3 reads CASSLAFSYEQYF. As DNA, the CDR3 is TGTGCCAGCAGCTTAGCTTTCAGCTACGAGCAGTACTTC.

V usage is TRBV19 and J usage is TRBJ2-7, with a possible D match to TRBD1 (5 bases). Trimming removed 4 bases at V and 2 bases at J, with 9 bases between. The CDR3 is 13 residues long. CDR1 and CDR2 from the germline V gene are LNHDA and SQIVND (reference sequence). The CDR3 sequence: CASSNAGPYEQYF. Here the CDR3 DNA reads TGTGCCAGTAGTAATGCAGGGCCCTACGAGCAGTACTTC.

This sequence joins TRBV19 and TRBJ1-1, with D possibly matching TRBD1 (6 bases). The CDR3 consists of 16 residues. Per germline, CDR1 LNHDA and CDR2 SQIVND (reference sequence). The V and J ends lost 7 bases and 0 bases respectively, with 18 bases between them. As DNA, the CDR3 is TGTGCCAGTACCATCCACCAAGGGGGGGTGAACACTGAAGCTTTCTTT. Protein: CASTIHQGGVNTEAFF.

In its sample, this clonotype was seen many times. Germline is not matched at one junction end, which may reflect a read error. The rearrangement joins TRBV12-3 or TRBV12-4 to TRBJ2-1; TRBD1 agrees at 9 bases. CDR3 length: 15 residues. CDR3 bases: TGTGCCAGCACTTTACAGGGGGCCTTGTACAATGAGCAGTTCTTC. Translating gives CASTLQGALYNEQFF.

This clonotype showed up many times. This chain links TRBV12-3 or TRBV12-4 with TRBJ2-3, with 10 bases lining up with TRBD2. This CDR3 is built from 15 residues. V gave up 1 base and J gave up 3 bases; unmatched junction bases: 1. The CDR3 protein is CASSLVGLATDTQYF. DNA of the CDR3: TGTGCCAGCAGTTTAGTGGGACTAGCGACAGATACGCAGTATTTT.

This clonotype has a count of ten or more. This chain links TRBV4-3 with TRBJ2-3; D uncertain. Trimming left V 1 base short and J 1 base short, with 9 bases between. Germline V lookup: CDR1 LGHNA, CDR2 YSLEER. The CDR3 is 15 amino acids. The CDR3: CASSQAFSGTDTQYF. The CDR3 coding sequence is TGCGCCAGCAGCCAAGCATTTTCCGGCACAGATACGCAGTATTTT.

The chain's CDR3 is CASSPAAGQPQHF. The DNA for the CDR3 is TGTGCCAGCTCACCCGCCGCAGGACAGCCCCAGCATTTT. V is TRBV18 and J is TRBJ1-5; D unresolved. Germline loops: CDR1 KGHSH, CDR2 LQKENI. CDR3 length: 13 residues. The V end lost 3 bases, the J end lost 7 bases, and 10 bases lay between the germline ends. The full variable domain, its missing parts supplied by reference TRBV18 and TRBJ1-5, is NAGVMQNPRHLVRRRGQEARLRCSPMKGHSHVYWYRQLPEEGLKFMVYLQKENIIDESGMPKERFSAEFPKEGPSILRIQQVVRGDSAAYFCASSPAAGQPQHFGDGTRLSIL.

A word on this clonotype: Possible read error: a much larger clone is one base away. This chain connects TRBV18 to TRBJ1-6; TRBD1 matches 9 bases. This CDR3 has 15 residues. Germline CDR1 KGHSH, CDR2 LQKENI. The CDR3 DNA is TGTGTCAGCTCACCCGGGACAGGGAGAAATTCACCCCTCCACTTT. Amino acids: CVSSPGTGRNSPLHF.

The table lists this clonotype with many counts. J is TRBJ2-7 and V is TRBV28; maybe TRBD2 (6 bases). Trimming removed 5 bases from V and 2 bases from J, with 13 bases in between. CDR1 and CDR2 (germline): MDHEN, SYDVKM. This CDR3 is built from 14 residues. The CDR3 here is CASSTYREPYEQYF. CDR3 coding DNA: TGTGCCAGCAGTACCTACCGGGAGCCCTACGAGCAGTACTTC.

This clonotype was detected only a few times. CDR3 residues: CASSLRQNNEQFF. CDR3 coding DNA: TGTGCCAGCAGCTTGAGACAGAACAATGAGCAGTTCTTC. This chain links TRBV11-3 with TRBJ2-1, with D tentatively TRBD1 (5 bases). The CDR3 is 13 residues long. Germline loops: CDR1 SGHNT, CDR2 YENEEA. Trimming took 3 bases from V and 5 from J, leaving 8 bases between them.

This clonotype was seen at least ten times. This chain's CDR3 is CASSVTRTVQETQYF. The CDR3 DNA reads TGTGCCAGCAGCGTAACTCGGACAGTTCAAGAGACCCAGTACTTC. This chain links TRBV7-2 with TRBJ2-5; possible D gene TRBD1, 6 bases. Trimming removed 5 bases from V and 2 bases from J, with 15 bases in between. The CDR3 is 15 amino acids. Germline CDR1 SGHTA, CDR2 FQGNSA.

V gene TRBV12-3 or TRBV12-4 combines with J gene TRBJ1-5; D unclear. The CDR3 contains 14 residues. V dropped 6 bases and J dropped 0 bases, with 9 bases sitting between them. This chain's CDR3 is CASSASNSNQPQHF. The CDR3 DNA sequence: TGTGCCAGCAGCGCGAGCAATAGCAATCAGCCCCAGCATTTT.

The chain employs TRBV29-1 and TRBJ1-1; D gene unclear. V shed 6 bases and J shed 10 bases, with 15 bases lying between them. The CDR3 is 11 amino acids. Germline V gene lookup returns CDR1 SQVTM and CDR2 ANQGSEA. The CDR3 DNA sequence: TGCAGCGTGGTCACTCATAACGGAGCTTTCTTT. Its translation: CSVVTHNGAFF.

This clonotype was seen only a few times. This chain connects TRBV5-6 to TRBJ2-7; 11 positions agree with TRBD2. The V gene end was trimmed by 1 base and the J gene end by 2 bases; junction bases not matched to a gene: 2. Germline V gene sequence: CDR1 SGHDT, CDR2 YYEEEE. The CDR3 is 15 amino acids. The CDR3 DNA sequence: TGTGCCAGCAGCTTGAGGACTAGCGGGCCCTACGAGCAGTACTTC. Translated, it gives CASSLRTSGPYEQYF.

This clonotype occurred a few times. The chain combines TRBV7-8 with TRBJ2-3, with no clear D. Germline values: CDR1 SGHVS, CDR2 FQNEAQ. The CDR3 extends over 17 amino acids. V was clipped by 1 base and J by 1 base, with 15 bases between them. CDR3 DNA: TGTGCCAGCAGCTTAGTAAAGCACATCTTCCGCACAGATACGCAGTATTTT. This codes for CASSLVKHIFRTDTQYF.